This T cell receptor beta chain was captured in a study of CD8 T cells in Susac syndrome. Roughly 0.45 to 1 ug RNA was reverse transcribed with random hexamers. Each CDR3 protein is one row after TCRdb ran MiXCR on the immunoSEQ multiplex PCR reads. Of 400,000 to 550,000 distinct CDR3 sequences listed, about 85% were seen once; the top ten hold under 0.15%. CD8+ and CD4+ T cells from blood underwent TCR beta sequencing, which was carried out in a high-throughput format. CDR1 is LNHDA and CDR2 is SQIVND in the germline V gene (reference sequence). The V gene end was trimmed by 5 bases and the J gene end by 7 bases; junction bases not matched to a gene: 4. The CDR3 is 12 residues long.

The chain is built from TRBV19 and TRBJ1-1; 7 bases align to TRBD1. The receptor comes from a human donor with multiple sclerosis. The material sequenced was CD8+ T cells from PBMCs. The CDR3 loop reads CASSRDSYEAFF. In nucleotides, the CDR3 is TGTGCCAGTAGTCGGGACAGCTATGAAGCTTTCTTT. Together with reference TRBV19 and TRBJ1-1, the CDR3 gives the full variable domain: DGGITQSPKYLFRKEGQNVTLSCEQNLNHDAMYWYRQDPGQGLRLIYYSQIVNDFQKGDIAEGYSVSREKKESFPLTVTSAQKNPTAFYLCASSRDSYEAFFGQGTRLTVV.